This paragraph reports one T cell receptor (beta chain). The sample belongs to a study of CD8 T cells in Susac syndrome. Negative isolation was used for CD8+ and CD4+ T cells, and FACS enrichment was applied to TEMRA cells. Random hexamers were used to reverse transcribe an amount of roughly 0.45 to 1 ug RNA. TCRdb called the immunoSEQ multiplex PCR reads again in MiXCR, with one record for every CDR3 protein. The sample includes 130,000 to 150,000 distinct CDR3 sequences, approximately 93% seen only once; the top ten take 0.075% to 0.1%. This CDR3 region has 13 residues. Germline V gene data show CDR1 as SGHAT and CDR2 as FQNNGV. Trimming removed 5 bases at V and 6 bases at J, with 11 bases between.

The TCR was taken from a human donor in good health. Sample: CD4+ T cells from PBMCs. The V call is TRBV11-2, the J call TRBJ1-5; D gene unclear. The CDR3 region is CASSPWLFQPQHF. The CDR3 nucleotides read TGTGCCAGCAGCCCCTGGCTTTTTCAGCCCCAGCATTTT.